Listed below are T cell receptor beta chains from one sample, sequenced in a study of T cells in Graves' hyperthyroidism and ophthalmopathy. TCRdb analysed the multiplex PCR reads with MiXCR anew, one entry per CDR3 protein. The repertoire holds a few hundred thousand distinct CDR3 sequences, with approximately 15% as singletons. Sequenced input: blood. Every receptor here comes from a woman between 40 and 50 years old with Graves' ophthalmopathy. Each CDR3 is given with its conserved first and last residue. The order of the fields is J gene, clone size, D gene, V gene, CDR3 DNA, CDR3 protein. The D gene is left open where the match is weak. A clone size is listed for some rows: how often the clone was seen (once, few, many), or a class if it is expanded.

J: TRBJ2-5
size: many
D: -
V: TRBV28
DNA: TGTGCCAGCTCCCCCAGACAGTACCAAGAGACCCAGTACTTC
CDR3: CASSPRQYQETQYF

J: TRBJ1-1
size: many
D: -
V: TRBV6-1
DNA: TGTGCCAGCAGTGGGGGGATGAACACTGAAGCTTTCTTT
CDR3: CASSGGMNTEAFF

J: TRBJ2-5
size: many
D: TRBD2
V: TRBV9
DNA: TGTGCCAGCAGCGTAGACGGCGGGAGAGAGACCCAGTACTTC
CDR3: CASSVDGGRETQYF

J: TRBJ1-5
size: many
D: TRBD1
V: TRBV2
DNA: TGTGCCAGCAGGAGGGACAGTAATCAGCCCCAGCATTTT
CDR3: CASRRDSNQPQHF

J: TRBJ1-4
size: -
D: -
V: TRBV20-1
DNA: TGCAGTGCTCTACAGGGAGAGGCTGAAAAACTGTTTTTT
CDR3: CSALQGEAEKLFF

J: TRBJ1-2
size: many
D: -
V: TRBV2
DNA: TGTGCCAGCAGGGACCGGACAGCTTTCTATGGCTACACCTTC
CDR3: CASRDRTAFYGYTF

J: TRBJ2-1
size: once
D: -
V: TRBV7-9
DNA: TGTGCCAGCAGGATCCGGGACTCCGACAATGAGCAGTTCTTC
CDR3: CASRIRDSDNEQFF

J: TRBJ2-3
size: many
D: TRBD2
V: TRBV20-1
DNA: TGCAGTGCTAGAGATTTAGCGGGAGTGGGAGATACGCAGTATTTT
CDR3: CSARDLAGVGDTQYF

J: TRBJ2-1
size: many
D: -
V: TRBV12-3/TRBV12-4
DNA: TGTGCCAGCAGTTTTCGTGCCCAAGGTGGTGAGCAGTTCTTC
CDR3: CASSFRAQGGEQFF

J: TRBJ2-7
size: -
D: -
V: TRBV14
DNA: TGTGCCAGCAGCCTCCTTGGGGGGCCTTCCAACGAGCAGTACTTC
CDR3: CASSLLGGPSNEQYF

J: TRBJ2-1
size: few
D: -
V: TRBV5-1
DNA: TGCGCCAGCAGCACGGGACATGGGGCCTACAATGAGCAGTTCTTC
CDR3: CASSTGHGAYNEQFF

J: TRBJ1-1
size: many
D: -
V: TRBV12-3/TRBV12-4
DNA: TGTGCCAGCAGTGTAAATGACCCCATTTTGACTGAAGCTTTCTTT
CDR3: CASSVNDPILTEAFF

J: TRBJ2-7
size: many
D: -
V: TRBV29-1
DNA: TGCAGCGTTCAGGAGGGGATCTACGAGCAGTACTTC
CDR3: CSVQEGIYEQYF

J: TRBJ1-5
size: few
D: TRBD1
V: TRBV7-8
DNA: TGTGCCAGCAGCACGACCCGGGACAGGGGGATCTTATTCAATCAGCCCCAGCATTTT
CDR3: CASSTTRDRGILFNQPQHF

J: TRBJ1-4
size: -
D: -
V: TRBV18
DNA: TGTGCCAGCTCACCGAGGGACACGACTGAAAAACTGTTTTTT
CDR3: CASSPRDTTEKLFF

J: TRBJ1-1
size: few
D: -
V: TRBV18
DNA: TGTGCCAGCTCACCACCGGGACGTAGCCTACTTGAAGCTTTCTTT
CDR3: CASSPPGRSLLEAFF

J: TRBJ1-5
size: few
D: TRBD1
V: TRBV10-1
DNA: TGCGCCAGCAGTGATCCCAACAGGGGCGCGGGCAATCAGCCCCAGCATTTT
CDR3: CASSDPNRGAGNQPQHF

J: TRBJ1-5
size: many
D: -
V: TRBV6-5
DNA: TGTGCCAGCAGTTACTCCGACAGGTATCAGCCCCAGCATTTT
CDR3: CASSYSDRYQPQHF

J: TRBJ1-5
size: -
D: -
V: TRBV19
DNA: TGTGCCAGTAGTATAGACAGGGGAAGTAGCAATCAGCCCCAGCATTTT
CDR3: CASSIDRGSSNQPQHF

J: TRBJ2-5
size: many
D: -
V: TRBV3-1
DNA: TGTGCCAGCAGCCAAGGTCCAGCGGTCAAAGAGACCCAGTACTTC
CDR3: CASSQGPAVKETQYF

J: TRBJ1-3
size: -
D: -
V: TRBV19
DNA: TGTGCCAGTAGTATCCCAGCGGGGCCTGAAAACACCATATATTTT
CDR3: CASSIPAGPENTIYF

J: TRBJ1-1
size: many
D: -
V: TRBV3-1
DNA: TGTGCCAGCAGCCGGCAACAGGTGGCGAACACTGAAGCTTTCTTT
CDR3: CASSRQQVANTEAFF

J: TRBJ1-5
size: many
D: -
V: TRBV12-3/TRBV12-4
DNA: TGTGCCAGCAGTTTAGGGTTTCAGCCCCAGCATTTT
CDR3: CASSLGFQPQHF

J: TRBJ2-3
size: -
D: -
V: TRBV30
DNA: TGTGCCTGGACCCAGGGTGGGAGCCCTAGCACAGATACGCAGTATTTT
CDR3: CAWTQGGSPSTDTQYF

J: TRBJ1-1
size: many
D: TRBD1
V: TRBV12-3/TRBV12-4
DNA: TGTGCCAGCAGTAACAGGGGAGTGGCTGAAGCTTTCTTT
CDR3: CASSNRGVAEAFF

J: TRBJ2-5
size: -
D: TRBD1
V: TRBV5-1
DNA: TGCGCCAGCAGCCCGACTCGGGACAGGGTAGAGACCCAGTACTTC
CDR3: CASSPTRDRVETQYF

J: TRBJ2-7
size: many
D: -
V: TRBV18
DNA: TGTGCCAGCTCACCCCGGATCGGGGGCCATACCTCCGACTACGAGCAGTACTTC
CDR3: CASSPRIGGHTSDYEQYF

J: TRBJ1-2
size: many
D: -
V: TRBV2
DNA: TGTGCCAGCAGTGAAGCGCGTGCGCTGGGCTATGGCTACACCTTC
CDR3: CASSEARALGYGYTF

J: TRBJ1-1
size: many
D: -
V: TRBV28
DNA: TGTGCCAGTTGGTATAGAAACACTGAAGCTTTCTTT
CDR3: CASWYRNTEAFF

J: TRBJ2-5
size: many
D: -
V: TRBV6-2/TRBV6-3
DNA: TGTGCCAGCAACGACCAAGAGACCCAGTACTTC
CDR3: CASNDQETQYF

J: TRBJ2-3
size: few
D: TRBD2
V: TRBV9
DNA: TGTGCCAGCAGCGTAGCTTTTAGCGGGGGGGCCCGAGAGCCTGCCGATACGCAGTATTTT
CDR3: CASSVAFSGGAREPADTQYF

J: TRBJ2-3
size: few
D: -
V: TRBV5-1
DNA: TGCGCCAGCAGCTTGGTAGGGTTGGGAGATACGCAGTATTTT
CDR3: CASSLVGLGDTQYF

J: TRBJ1-3
size: many
D: -
V: TRBV7-2
DNA: TGTGCCAGCAGCTTATCGGACACTGGAAACACCATATATTTT
CDR3: CASSLSDTGNTIYF

J: TRBJ1-1
size: many
D: TRBD1
V: TRBV25-1
DNA: TGTGCCAGCAGTGCCCGGACAGGATCGAACACTGAAGCTTTCTTT
CDR3: CASSARTGSNTEAFF

J: TRBJ2-7
size: many
D: -
V: TRBV10-2
DNA: TGCGCCAGCAGTGACGGGGAAGACAACCTCGGTGACCAGCAGTACTTC
CDR3: CASSDGEDNLGDQQYF

J: TRBJ1-5
size: many
D: TRBD1
V: TRBV28
DNA: TGTGCCAGCAGTTCCGGACAGGGAACATATAGCAATCAGCCCCAGCATTTT
CDR3: CASSSGQGTYSNQPQHF

J: TRBJ1-1
size: many
D: -
V: TRBV16
DNA: TGTGCCAGCAGCCAATATCCCGGAGACACTGAAGCTTTCTTT
CDR3: CASSQYPGDTEAFF